This T cell receptor (beta chain) emerged from a study of cytomegalovirus exposure and HLA in healthy donors. Study-level results: In a later analysis, across HLA loci, associated TCR counts were highest for DRB1, lowest for HLA-C. In a later analysis, an Asian-associated ancestry cluster reportedly showed fewer N-insertions than the approximately 620-donor mean. Common viral pathogens (according to a later analysis) appeared linked to several of the most significant clusters.

V dropped 6 bases and J dropped 7; count of bases not matched to a gene: 15. The CDR3 is 16 residues long. Germline assignment: CDR1 MNHEY and CDR2 SMNVEV (reference sequence). Vbeta (60) and Jbeta (13) primers were used in the PCR. TCRdb's table, derived via immunoSEQ multiplex PCR, lists solely in-frame clones and lacks some. The sample lists under 140,000 clones, over 60% occurring once. Concerning this clone itself: Its target is unknown.

The TCR was taken from a woman aged 55-70 years in good health and CMV-seropositive. Sequences were obtained from PBMCs. The chain couples TRBV27 to TRBJ1-1; 9 bases map to TRBD1. DNA for the CDR3: TGTGCCAGCAGAGGACAGGGGTGGACCCCGACCGATGAAGCTTTCTTT. This translates into CASRGQGWTPTDEAFF.